The 8 T cell receptor beta chains listed next were all sequenced from one sample in a study of identifying expanded T cells in peripheral blood. This table comes from immunoSEQ multiplex PCR, and its TCRdb copy is limited to in-frame clones, with some not included. The top ten clones hold 5.6% of a sample with over 80,000 clones, more than 75% of them seen once. Sequences were obtained from blood. The receptors originated from a person between 18 and 75 years old in good health.

J is TRBJ1-5 and V is TRBV2; D gene ambiguous. This CDR3 region has 12 residues. CDR1 is SNHLY, CDR2 FYNNEI, per germline. V shed 3 bases and J shed 4 bases, with 4 bases lying between them. The DNA for the CDR3 is TGTGCCAGCAGTGACCCTAATCAGCCCCAGCATTTT. Its protein product is CASSDPNQPQHF. Filled out from reference TRBV2 and TRBJ1-5, the complete variable domain reads EPEVTQTPSHQVTQMGQEVILRCVPISNHLYFYWYRQILGQKVEFLVSFYNNEISEKSEIFDDQFSVERPDGSNFTLKIRSTKLEDSAMYFCASSDPNQPQHFGDGTRLSIL.

The chain joins TRBV30 to TRBJ1-4; no reliable D call. The CDR3 sequence is 19 residues long. V gave up 0 bases and J gave up 0 bases, with 20 bases separating them. CDR1 and CDR2 from the germline V gene are GTSNPN and SVGIG (reference sequence). CDR3 nucleotide sequence: TGTGCCTGGAGTGTACAACTCAGAAAAGGGAGGGCAACTAATGAAAAACTGTTTTTT. Encoded protein: CAWSVQLRKGRATNEKLFF.

The chain has TRBV10-2 and TRBJ1-1, with D unresolved. Germline CDR1 and CDR2: WSHSY and SAAADI. This CDR3 is 11 amino acids long. Trimming cost V 7 bases and J 4 bases, with 7 bases left between them. This CDR3 reads CASKKGTEAFF. DNA of the CDR3: TGCGCCAGCAAAAAAGGCACTGAAGCTTTCTTT.

The chain couples TRBV5-1 to TRBJ2-1; D remains unclear. Trimming left V 1 base short and J 6 bases short, with 2 bases between. Germline-derived CDR1 and CDR2 are SGHRS and YFSETQ. The CDR3 has 11 residues. The CDR3 DNA follows: TGCGCCAGCAGCTTGAGCAATGAGCAGTTCTTC. Encoded protein: CASSLSNEQFF.

The rearrangement uses TRBV6-6 and TRBJ1-2; D uncertain. Germline V gene lookup returns CDR1 MNHNY and CDR2 SVGAGI (reference sequence). Deletions cut 5 bases from V and 6 bases from J, with 10 bases between. The CDR3 has 12 residues. The CDR3 is CASSPRGDGYTF. In DNA, the CDR3 is TGTGCCAGCAGTCCCCGGGGAGATGGCTACACCTTC.

The gene calls are TRBV7-7 and TRBJ1-2; 7 nucleotides align to TRBD1. This CDR3 is 17 amino acids long. Per the germline V gene, CDR1 is SSHAT and CDR2 is FNYEAQ (reference sequence). The ends lost 1 base at V and 4 bases at J; junction bases unmatched: 12. The CDR3 sequence: CASSLVGTENLFYGYTF. CDR3 sequence (DNA): TGTGCCAGCAGCTTAGTAGGGACAGAGAACCTCTTCTATGGCTACACCTTC.

Only a few counts were recorded for this clone. This chain uses TRBV2 with TRBJ1-6; TRBD1 matches at 9 bases. CDR3 length: 13 residues. The V gene end was trimmed by 5 bases and the J gene end by 13 bases; junction bases not matched to a gene: 6. Germline CDR1 SNHLY, CDR2 FYNNEI. CDR3 residues: CASSTGTGFPLHF. The DNA of the CDR3 is TGTGCCAGCAGTACCGGGACAGGGTTCCCCCTCCACTTT.

The chain joins TRBV7-2 to TRBJ2-7, with 8 bases fitting TRBD2. This CDR3 is 14 amino acids long. CDR1 and CDR2 from the germline V gene are SGHTA and FQGNSA. V shed 6 bases and J 1 base; nucleotides not matched to a gene: 5. In DNA, the CDR3 is TGTGCCAGCAGGCCGGGGGGGCCATCCTACGAGCAGTACTTC. This sequence encodes CASRPGGPSYEQYF.